This T cell receptor (beta chain) was retrieved from a study of CD8+ T cells in alopecia areata. The table lists this clone with a few counts. No antigen is known for it. Lesional scalp punch biopsies and peripheral blood were collected from alopecia areata patients. PBMCs, the starting material, were the source of sorted CD4+ and CD8+ T cells. Whole-study findings and limits: Clonality in lesional scalp, especially alopecia totalis/universalis, exceeded that of normal scalp. Sequences from scalp samples also cover resident alphabeta T cells of normal skin.

Sequencing templates came from extracted RNA that was reverse transcribed into cDNA. Sequencing was performed with immunoSEQ multiplex PCR; in TCRdb, only in-frame clones are kept and a portion is missing. The data hold 25,000 or so clones, with 50% to 55% observed a single time. CDR3 length: 15 amino acids. Germline V gene sequence: CDR1 MDHEN, CDR2 SYDVKM. The junction had 9 bases not matched to a gene; V was cut back by 5 bases and J by 5 bases. This receptor was taken from a human donor with alopecia areata. The chain combines TRBV28 with TRBJ1-5; TRBD1 matches 7 bases. The specimen sequenced was NKG2D-high CD8+ T cells sorted from blood. The CDR3 here is CASSILQGLDQPQHF. CDR3 nucleotide sequence: TGTGCCAGCAGTATCCTACAGGGGCTGGATCAGCCCCAGCATTTT.